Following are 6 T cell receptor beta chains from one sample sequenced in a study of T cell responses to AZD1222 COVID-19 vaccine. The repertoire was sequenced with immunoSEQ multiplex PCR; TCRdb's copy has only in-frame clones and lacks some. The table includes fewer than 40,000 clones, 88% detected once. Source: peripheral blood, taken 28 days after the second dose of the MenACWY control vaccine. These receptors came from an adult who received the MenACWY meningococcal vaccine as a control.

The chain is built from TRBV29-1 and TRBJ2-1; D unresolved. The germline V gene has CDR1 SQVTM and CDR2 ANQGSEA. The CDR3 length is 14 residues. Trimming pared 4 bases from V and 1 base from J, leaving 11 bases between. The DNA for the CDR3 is TGCAGCGTTGCGACGGACCGTTCCTACAATGAGCAGTTCTTC. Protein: CSVATDRSYNEQFF.

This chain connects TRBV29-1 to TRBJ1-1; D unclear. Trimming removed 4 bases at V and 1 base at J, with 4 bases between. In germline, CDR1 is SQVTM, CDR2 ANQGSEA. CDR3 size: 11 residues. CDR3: CSVARNTEAFF. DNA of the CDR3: TGCAGCGTTGCAAGGAACACTGAAGCTTTCTTT.

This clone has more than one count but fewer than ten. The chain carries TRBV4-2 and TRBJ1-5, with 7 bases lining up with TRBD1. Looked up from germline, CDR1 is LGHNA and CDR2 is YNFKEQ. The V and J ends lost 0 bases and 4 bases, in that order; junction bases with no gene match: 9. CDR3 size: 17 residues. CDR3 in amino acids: CASSQDGGPGGNQPQHF. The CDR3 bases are TGTGCCAGCAGCCAAGATGGGGGGCCAGGGGGAAATCAGCCCCAGCATTTT.

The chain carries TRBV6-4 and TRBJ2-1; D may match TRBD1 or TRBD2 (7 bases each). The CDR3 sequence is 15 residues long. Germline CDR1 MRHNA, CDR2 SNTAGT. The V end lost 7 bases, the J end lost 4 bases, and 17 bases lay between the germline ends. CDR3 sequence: CASTQGGELYNEQFF. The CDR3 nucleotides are TGTGCCAGCACGCAGGGGGGGGAGCTATACAATGAGCAGTTCTTC.

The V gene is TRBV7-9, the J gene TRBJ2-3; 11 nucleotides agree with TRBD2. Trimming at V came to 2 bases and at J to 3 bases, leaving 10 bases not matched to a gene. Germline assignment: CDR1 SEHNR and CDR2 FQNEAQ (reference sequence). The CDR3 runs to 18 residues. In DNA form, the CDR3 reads TGTGCCAGCAGCTTACTAGCGGGAGGTCTTATAGCGACAGATACGCAGTATTTT. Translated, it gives CASSLLAGGLIATDTQYF.

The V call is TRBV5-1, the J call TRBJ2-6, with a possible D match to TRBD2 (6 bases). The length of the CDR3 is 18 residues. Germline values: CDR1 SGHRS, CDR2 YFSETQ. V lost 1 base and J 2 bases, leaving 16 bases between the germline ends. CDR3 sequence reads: CASSLRATWGAGANVLTF. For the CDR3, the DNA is TGCGCCAGCAGCTTGAGGGCGACATGGGGGGCTGGGGCCAACGTCCTGACTTTC.